The entry below gives a single TCR beta chain sequence along with its context. This sample stems from a study of blood T cell repertoires in COVID-19. Across the study: Samples taken during acute and convalescent COVID-19 were collected in the United States, Italy and Spain. PBMCs, B-cell-depleted T cells, or T cells provided the cDNA or gDNA that made up the material.

The CDR3 covers 14 residues. V was clipped by 0 bases and J by 5 bases, with 10 bases between them. CDR1 is SGHVS, CDR2 FQNEAQ, per germline. Profiled with immunoSEQ multiplex PCR; TCRdb holds only in-frame clones, not every one. The sample records 250,000 to 350,000 clones, roughly 88% being singletons. The sequence came from a woman aged 45-59 years with acute or convalescent COVID-19. The chain recombines TRBV7-8 with TRBJ2-5; D is undetermined. The material sequenced was peripheral blood. As DNA, the CDR3 is TGTGCCAGCAGCTTAGCCAGGTCGGCGGAGACCCAGTACTTC. Its translation: CASSLARSAETQYF.